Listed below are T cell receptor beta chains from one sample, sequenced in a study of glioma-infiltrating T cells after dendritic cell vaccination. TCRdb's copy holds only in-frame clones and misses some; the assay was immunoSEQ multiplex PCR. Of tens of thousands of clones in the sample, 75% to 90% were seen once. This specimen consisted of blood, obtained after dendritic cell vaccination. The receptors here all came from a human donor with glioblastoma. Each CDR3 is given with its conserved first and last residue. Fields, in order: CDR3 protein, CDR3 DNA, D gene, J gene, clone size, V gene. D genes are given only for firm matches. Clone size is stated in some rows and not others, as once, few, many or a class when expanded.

CDR3 protein: CASSQEIQGIYGYTF; CDR3 DNA: TGCGCCAGCAGCCAAGAAATACAGGGAATATATGGCTACACCTTC; D gene: .; J gene: TRBJ1-2; clone size: .; V gene: TRBV4-3
CDR3 protein: CASSTQGSGANVLTF; CDR3 DNA: TGTGCCAGCAGTACCCAGGGTTCTGGGGCCAACGTCCTGACTTTC; D gene: .; J gene: TRBJ2-6; clone size: .; V gene: TRBV28
CDR3 protein: CASSSSSGGHNNEQFF; CDR3 DNA: TGTGCCAGCAGTTCCTCTAGCGGGGGGCACAACAATGAGCAGTTCTTC; D gene: TRBD2; J gene: TRBJ2-1; clone size: .; V gene: TRBV27
CDR3 protein: CASSKTGSGGNYGYTF; CDR3 DNA: TGTGCCAGCAGCAAAACAGGGTCAGGCGGGAACTATGGCTACACCTTC; D gene: .; J gene: TRBJ1-2; clone size: .; V gene: TRBV7-6
CDR3 protein: CASSLWQGPIIHGYTF; CDR3 DNA: TGTGCCAGCAGCTTATGGCAGGGTCCTATAATTCATGGCTACACCTTC; D gene: .; J gene: TRBJ1-2; clone size: .; V gene: TRBV7-9
CDR3 protein: CASSSGTGRNTEAFF; CDR3 DNA: TGTGCCAGCAGTTCCGGGACAGGGAGGAACACTGAAGCTTTCTTT; D gene: TRBD1; J gene: TRBJ1-1; clone size: .; V gene: TRBV28
CDR3 protein: CASMNGGRQGGYGYTF; CDR3 DNA: TGTGCCAGCATGAACGGGGGTCGACAGGGGGGTTACGGCTACACCTTC; D gene: TRBD1; J gene: TRBJ1-2; clone size: .; V gene: TRBV2
CDR3 protein: CASSSPGGSGGLAYEQYF; CDR3 DNA: TGTGCCAGCAGCTCTCCGGGTGGTAGCGGGGGACTAGCCTACGAGCAGTACTTC; D gene: TRBD2; J gene: TRBJ2-7; clone size: .; V gene: TRBV7-9
CDR3 protein: CASSLNGGALVDTQYF; CDR3 DNA: TGTGCCAGCAGCTTGAACGGGGGGGCCTTGGTTGATACGCAGTATTTT; D gene: TRBD2; J gene: TRBJ2-3; clone size: .; V gene: TRBV5-4
CDR3 protein: CASSTGTSGAYEQYF; CDR3 DNA: TGTGCCAGTAGTACCGGGACTAGCGGGGCCTACGAGCAGTACTTC; D gene: TRBD2; J gene: TRBJ2-7; clone size: .; V gene: TRBV19
CDR3 protein: CASSPQGMGGETQYF; CDR3 DNA: TGTGCCAGCAGCCCTCAGGGAATGGGAGGAGAGACCCAGTACTTC; D gene: .; J gene: TRBJ2-5; clone size: .; V gene: TRBV7-3
CDR3 protein: CAWSGPQNRSQRSGLAGRTDTQYF; CDR3 DNA: TGTGCCTGGAGTGGACCCCAAAACCGATCTCAAAGATCGGGACTAGCGGGACGCACAGATACGCAGTATTTT; D gene: TRBD2; J gene: TRBJ2-3; clone size: .; V gene: TRBV30
CDR3 protein: CASSLTSGELFF; CDR3 DNA: TGTGCCAGCAGCCTGACTTCGGGGGAGCTGTTTTTT; D gene: .; J gene: TRBJ2-2; clone size: .; V gene: TRBV7-3
CDR3 protein: CASSHRGFSYTF; CDR3 DNA: TGTGCCAGTAGTCACAGGGGTTTTAGCTACACCTTC; D gene: TRBD1; J gene: TRBJ1-2; clone size: .; V gene: TRBV19
CDR3 protein: CASSLGGGDYGYTF; CDR3 DNA: TGTGCCAGCAGCTTGGGCGGAGGGGATTATGGCTACACCTTC; D gene: .; J gene: TRBJ1-2; clone size: .; V gene: TRBV5-4
CDR3 protein: CAISAWRSGNTIYF; CDR3 DNA: TGTGCCATCAGTGCATGGAGATCTGGAAACACCATATATTTT; D gene: .; J gene: TRBJ1-3; clone size: .; V gene: TRBV10-3
CDR3 protein: CASSRTGNCYGYTF; CDR3 DNA: TGCGCCAGCAGTCGGACAGGAAATTGCTATGGCTACACCTTC; D gene: TRBD1; J gene: TRBJ1-2; clone size: once; V gene: TRBV10-1
CDR3 protein: CAISPRQNTEAFF; CDR3 DNA: TGTGCCATCAGTCCCCGACAGAACACTGAAGCTTTCTTT; D gene: .; J gene: TRBJ1-1; clone size: few; V gene: TRBV10-3
CDR3 protein: CASSMTVYEKLFF; CDR3 DNA: TGTGCCAGCAGCATGACAGTATATGAAAAACTGTTTTTT; D gene: .; J gene: TRBJ1-4; clone size: .; V gene: TRBV11-2
CDR3 protein: CASSYAGVSNEKLFF; CDR3 DNA: TGTGCCAGCAGTTACGCCGGGGTCTCTAATGAAAAACTGTTTTTT; D gene: .; J gene: TRBJ1-4; clone size: .; V gene: TRBV6-5
CDR3 protein: CASSPGTGAVNTEAFF; CDR3 DNA: TGCGCCAGCAGCCCGGGGACAGGGGCTGTGAACACTGAAGCTTTCTTT; D gene: TRBD1; J gene: TRBJ1-1; clone size: .; V gene: TRBV5-1
CDR3 protein: CASSPITGYGYTF; CDR3 DNA: TGTGCCAGCAGCCCCATCACAGGCTATGGCTACACCTTC; D gene: .; J gene: TRBJ1-2; clone size: .; V gene: TRBV11-2
CDR3 protein: CASRAQSYEQYF; CDR3 DNA: TGTGCCAGCAGGGCACAGTCCTACGAGCAGTACTTC; D gene: .; J gene: TRBJ2-7; clone size: .; V gene: TRBV11-2
CDR3 protein: CASRPEQGARVSDTIYF; CDR3 DNA: TGTGCCAGCAGACCCGAACAGGGGGCTCGGGTTAGCGACACCATATATTTT; D gene: TRBD1; J gene: TRBJ1-3; clone size: few; V gene: TRBV28
CDR3 protein: CASSIDRSSTDTQYF; CDR3 DNA: TGTGCCAGTAGTATAGACAGATCTAGCACAGATACGCAGTATTTT; D gene: .; J gene: TRBJ2-3; clone size: .; V gene: TRBV19
CDR3 protein: CATSRQGNLGGYTF; CDR3 DNA: TGTGCCACCAGCCGACAGGGGAATTTGGGTGGCTACACCTTC; D gene: TRBD1; J gene: TRBJ1-2; clone size: .; V gene: TRBV15
CDR3 protein: CASSGTVMNTEAFF; CDR3 DNA: TGTGCCAGCAGTGGGACAGTAATGAACACTGAAGCTTTCTTT; D gene: TRBD1; J gene: TRBJ1-1; clone size: few; V gene: TRBV6-6
CDR3 protein: CASSLNRYYEQYF; CDR3 DNA: TGTGCCAGCAGTTTGAACAGGTACTACGAGCAGTACTTC; D gene: .; J gene: TRBJ2-7; clone size: .; V gene: TRBV27
CDR3 protein: CASSGLRFGTGDEKLFF; CDR3 DNA: TGTGCCAGCAGCGGCCTTAGGTTCGGGACAGGAGATGAAAAACTGTTTTTT; D gene: TRBD1; J gene: TRBJ1-4; clone size: once; V gene: TRBV27
CDR3 protein: CASSLAGPGKYNSPLHF; CDR3 DNA: TGCGCCAGCAGCTTGGCCGGGCCAGGGAAGTATAATTCACCCCTCCACTTT; D gene: .; J gene: TRBJ1-6; clone size: .; V gene: TRBV5-1
CDR3 protein: CASSGRVQGAKETQYF; CDR3 DNA: TGCGCCAGCAGCGGGAGGGTGCAGGGGGCAAAGGAGACCCAGTACTTC; D gene: .; J gene: TRBJ2-5; clone size: once; V gene: TRBV5-1
CDR3 protein: CAWSIEMNTEAFF; CDR3 DNA: TGTGCCTGGAGTATAGAGATGAACACTGAAGCTTTCTTT; D gene: .; J gene: TRBJ1-1; clone size: few; V gene: TRBV30
CDR3 protein: CASSPGGDPYEQYF; CDR3 DNA: TGTGCCAGCAGCCCCGGGGGGGATCCCTACGAGCAGTACTTC; D gene: TRBD2; J gene: TRBJ2-7; clone size: .; V gene: TRBV11-2
CDR3 protein: CASSLGRGFGAEQYF; CDR3 DNA: TGTGCCAGCAGTTTGGGCAGGGGGTTTGGGGCTGAGCAGTACTTC; D gene: TRBD1; J gene: TRBJ2-7; clone size: .; V gene: TRBV28
CDR3 protein: CASSGLTGSNQPQHF; CDR3 DNA: TGTGCCAGCAGCGGACTGACAGGGAGCAATCAGCCCCAGCATTTT; D gene: TRBD1; J gene: TRBJ1-5; clone size: .; V gene: TRBV6-1
CDR3 protein: CATSRTENTEAFF; CDR3 DNA: TGTGCCACCAGCAGGACAGAAAACACTGAAGCTTTCTTT; D gene: .; J gene: TRBJ1-1; clone size: once; V gene: TRBV15
CDR3 protein: CASSTGQSGEQYF; CDR3 DNA: TGCGCCAGCAGCACGGGACAGTCTGGCGAGCAGTACTTC; D gene: TRBD1; J gene: TRBJ2-7; clone size: .; V gene: TRBV5-1
CDR3 protein: CASSGAESTDTQYF; CDR3 DNA: TGTGCCAGCAGCGGAGCGGAGTCCACAGATACGCAGTATTTT; D gene: .; J gene: TRBJ2-3; clone size: .; V gene: TRBV9
CDR3 protein: CASSNRDTYNEQFF; CDR3 DNA: TGTGCCAGCAGCAACCGGGACACTTACAATGAGCAGTTCTTC; D gene: .; J gene: TRBJ2-1; clone size: .; V gene: TRBV21-1
CDR3 protein: CASSLTTSGSNQDTQYF; CDR3 DNA: TGTGCCAGCAGCTTAACGACTAGCGGGAGTAATCAAGATACGCAGTATTTT; D gene: TRBD2; J gene: TRBJ2-3; clone size: .; V gene: TRBV7-2
CDR3 protein: CASTERDPGLGRETQYF; CDR3 DNA: TGTGCCAGCACCGAAAGAGACCCGGGACTAGGACGAGAGACCCAGTACTTC; D gene: TRBD2; J gene: TRBJ2-5; clone size: .; V gene: TRBV2
CDR3 protein: CASSIGDRAASPLHF; CDR3 DNA: TGTGCCAGTAGTATTGGAGACAGGGCTGCTTCACCCCTCCACTTT; D gene: TRBD1; J gene: TRBJ1-6; clone size: .; V gene: TRBV19
CDR3 protein: CASSQQGSREAFF; CDR3 DNA: TGTGCCAGCAGCCAACAGGGTAGCCGAGAAGCTTTCTTT; D gene: .; J gene: TRBJ1-1; clone size: .; V gene: TRBV16
CDR3 protein: CASSVAGFRSGANVLTF; CDR3 DNA: TGTGCCAGCAGCGTAGCAGGGTTTAGGTCTGGGGCCAACGTCCTGACTTTC; D gene: .; J gene: TRBJ2-6; clone size: .; V gene: TRBV9
CDR3 protein: CACRLAEDQETQYF; CDR3 DNA: TGTGCCTGCCGACTAGCGGAAGATCAAGAGACCCAGTACTTC; D gene: TRBD2; J gene: TRBJ2-5; clone size: .; V gene: TRBV30
CDR3 protein: CASSLGREQYF; CDR3 DNA: TGTGCCAGCAGCTTGGGTCGGGAGCAGTACTTC; D gene: .; J gene: TRBJ2-7; clone size: .; V gene: TRBV5-6
CDR3 protein: CASSPGGSYVNEQFF; CDR3 DNA: TGCGCCAGCAGCCCAGGGGGCAGTTACGTCAATGAGCAGTTCTTC; D gene: TRBD1; J gene: TRBJ2-1; clone size: .; V gene: TRBV5-1
CDR3 protein: CASSQVSGDSNQPQHF; CDR3 DNA: TGCGCCAGCAGCCAAGTTTCAGGGGATAGCAATCAGCCCCAGCATTTT; D gene: .; J gene: TRBJ1-5; clone size: .; V gene: TRBV4-1
CDR3 protein: CASSQLGGGHRANVLTF; CDR3 DNA: TGTGCCAGCAGCCAACTGGGCGGGGGGCACCGGGCCAACGTCCTGACTTTC; D gene: TRBD2; J gene: TRBJ2-6; clone size: .; V gene: TRBV14
CDR3 protein: CASSSSPTLRTSRHQETQYF; CDR3 DNA: TGCGCCAGCAGCAGTTCTCCTACTCTTCGGACTAGCAGACACCAAGAGACCCAGTACTTC; D gene: TRBD2; J gene: TRBJ2-5; clone size: .; V gene: TRBV5-1
CDR3 protein: CASSIGGEGLKNIQYF; CDR3 DNA: TGTGCCAGTAGTATAGGCGGGGAGGGGCTCAAAAACATTCAGTACTTC; D gene: TRBD2; J gene: TRBJ2-4; clone size: .; V gene: TRBV19
CDR3 protein: CASSYSIRSSGELFF; CDR3 DNA: TGTGCCAGCAGTTACTCGATTAGGAGTTCCGGGGAGCTGTTTTTT; D gene: .; J gene: TRBJ2-2; clone size: .; V gene: TRBV6-6
CDR3 protein: CASSVAPGQGFPLHF; CDR3 DNA: TGTGCCAGCAGCGTAGCCCCGGGACAGGGCTTTCCCCTCCACTTT; D gene: TRBD1; J gene: TRBJ1-6; clone size: .; V gene: TRBV9
CDR3 protein: CASSQEGGGFEQYF; CDR3 DNA: TGCGCCAGCAGCCAGGAAGGGGGAGGGTTCGAGCAGTACTTC; D gene: .; J gene: TRBJ2-7; clone size: .; V gene: TRBV4-1
CDR3 protein: CASSPTNFAEEKLFF; CDR3 DNA: TGTGCCAGCAGCCCTACTAATTTTGCCGAAGAAAAACTGTTTTTT; D gene: .; J gene: TRBJ1-4; clone size: few; V gene: TRBV7-9